This TCR beta chain was identified during a study of cytomegalovirus exposure and HLA in healthy donors (dated by TCRdb to about 2017). About the full investigation: An earlier analysis of several hundred of the donors reported approximately 260 Gb of sequence data and 95 million to 140 million unique TCR beta sequences obtained from some 200 million T cells. Genome-wide SNP genotypes for about 65% of the 666 donors were used in a later genetic analysis, which treated that subset as a discovery cohort. Alongside the repertoire data, information on donor age, sex, ethnicity and CMV serostatus was compiled. All discovery cohort repertoires had been generated using a single sequencing platform. The genetic ancestry cluster associated with self-reported Caucasian donors included over 80% of the roughly 390 genotyped donors. Class I and class II HLA loci were covered by the typing at four-digit resolution. A separate validation cohort of roughly 130 different subjects was used in addition to the roughly 700-subject first cohort. Across approximately 420 genotyped donors of the cohort, an average of approximately 200,000 unique TCR beta nucleotide sequences per donor were sequenced, and roughly a sixth of those sequences were non-productive. The study profiled the T cell repertoires of hundreds of subjects by immunosequencing and related them to cytomegalovirus serostatus. The study aimed to test whether cataloging public T cell receptors could reveal signatures of past pathogen exposure. To decide whether each TCR beta V gene segment behaved as functional or pseudogenic, an earlier analysis of fewer than 750 of the donors relied on high-throughput TCR beta sequencing. Four to six DR-DQ haplotypes were handled as single units for association and clustering because linkage in the cohort was strong. The study combined high-throughput TCR immunosequencing, statistical association of individual TCRs with disease status, and machine learning to predict cytomegalovirus infection status. To study patterns of TCR occurrence, a later analysis re-analyzed previously published TCR beta repertoires from several hundred donors and added high-resolution HLA genotyping. Typing coverage differed by locus: A, B, C, DRB1 and DQB1 were typed in roughly 620-640 donors, DQA1 in around 500, DPA1 in 600 to 610, and DPB1 in 450 to 480. Rather than drawing on any new phenotypic data, the later analysis identified candidate immune exposures from TCR beta sequences and the way those sequences occurred across donors. An early release that covered some 630 HLA-typed donors contained approximately 300 gigabases of sequencing data and tens of millions of unique TCR sequences.

In the germline V gene, CDR1 corresponds to SNHLY and CDR2 to FYNNEI. Including cysteine and phenylalanine, the CDR3 has 13 amino acids. Kept here is only the CDR3 DNA, which spans 39 bases and is read in frame from base 1. V is cut by 3 bases and J by 1 base, and the space between the germline ends is 6 bases. In the case of this clone: Its binding antigen is unknown. No qualities accompany the bases; no much larger clone lies one base away.

The cohort consisted of 666 healthy bone marrow donors. Cohort members were all nominally healthy when sampled, although unrecorded immune exposures were likely present. The donor was CMV seropositive and belonged to the group of 250 to 300 seropositive cohort members. A peripheral blood sample was collected from each donor, and TCR beta sequencing was performed on peripheral blood mononuclear cells. Genomic DNA extraction from the blood cell samples was performed with the Qiagen DNeasy Blood Extraction Kit. Libraries were made using the immunoSEQ multiplex PCR assay. A mixture of 60 forward primers for TCR Vbeta segments and 13 reverse primers for TCR Jbeta segments was used in the multiplex PCR. The CDR3 region of rearranged TCR beta genes was amplified from genomic DNA with a multiplex PCR assay. Amplified TCR beta libraries were sequenced as 87-base-pair reads on the Illumina HiSeq System. Per the original workflow: A later analysis tallied 75 million to 85 million unique TCR beta chains across the 666 repertoires, and 10 million to 11 million of those chains were shared by two or more donors. To remove PCR and sequencing errors, raw reads were error-corrected and collapsed into unique sequences using a nearest-neighbor algorithm that merged closely related sequences. To assign V, D and J gene segments, CDR3 sequences were aligned to IMGT reference sequences. For a sequence to be retained, a match of at least six nucleotides to both a V gene segment and a J gene segment was required. Rearrangements were called productive when the CDR3 lacked stop codons and stayed in frame with V and J; all others were non-productive. CDR3 was defined by IMGT convention, running from the second conserved V-encoded cysteine to the conserved J-encoded phenylalanine. In an earlier analysis of around 570 of the donors, sequences lacking an unambiguous match to a single V gene segment were excluded. In an earlier analysis of 587 of the donors, V segments were called functional above 56.7% productive rearrangements and were called segregating when the between-donor standard deviation exceeded 5%. A statistical classification framework was developed to diagnose cytomegalovirus status using the catalog of TCR beta chain sequences. V and J gene assignment, in a later analysis, came from comparing TCR nucleotide sequences with IMGT/GENE-DB human TR gene sequences. A later analysis assigned CDR3 sequences and most-parsimonious VDJ recombination scenarios with the TCRdist pipeline. In a later analysis, every TCR beta chain was defined by the combination of its CDR3 amino acid sequence and its V-gene family, and reads without a unique V-gene family were dropped. As a way to deal with suspected cross-contamination and a sequencing artifact, a later analysis dropped 500 to 700 nucleotide sequences that were highly shared and had low generation probability. In a later analysis, a clonal expansion index was calculated for each public chain from normalized within-repertoire ranks of inferred template counts. A later analysis computed generation probabilities with a VDJ recombination model fitted to out-of-frame rearrangements, and checked the results against IGoR. In a later analysis, hypergeometric tests were used to score TCR-TCR, TCR-HLA and TCR-CMV co-occurrence, with a repertoire-size bias correction applied to TCR pairs. A later analysis estimated false discovery rates by permuting HLA or CMV assignments 20 times. In a later analysis, co-occurring TCRs were grouped with DBSCAN, and TCRdist sequence similarity was added when clustering was performed within HLA-allele-positive subsets. For co-occurrence clustering, repertoires with fewer than 30,000 or more than 120,000 public chains were excluded, along with roughly 5 repertoires with anomalous nucleotide sharing. This immuneACCESS table, as held by TCRdb, lists in-frame sequences with V and J called but not all clones. Of the missing ones, under half trace to an unresolved V gene in checked studies; the others have no known cause. From that table come the V and J calls and clone size; the DNA was used to work out D and trimming. The sample table shows 200,000 or so clones, and 77% are seen once. The ten most abundant clones make up 2% to 2.5% of the sample.

Broad study findings and their caveats: A later genetic analysis associated a missense DCLRE1C variant with V-gene and J-gene trimming of TCR beta chains, and an independent cohort replicated the association. According to a later analysis, most CMV-associated TCR beta chains appeared to be HLA-restricted, and the HLA associations seemed to be driven largely by CMV exposure. Presence/absence analyses assumed roughly uniform sequencing depth across donors, an assumption that may not hold. A further reported finding was that TCR beta sequences accurately predicted the HLA-A and HLA-B alleles for most subjects in the first cohort. In a later analysis, around 15,000 TCR beta sequences were associated with specific HLA alleles at a false discovery rate of 0.05. In this cohort, only TCR beta chains were sequenced, and detectable features were limited by the absence of alpha or paired-chain data. In a later analysis, HLA-associated TCR beta chains were found to be more clonally expanded and to have lower generation probabilities than equally common non-associated chains. The classifier was reported to diagnose cytomegalovirus status with high specificity and sensitivity in both the original cohort and the validation cohort. In the study, 150 to 200 TCR beta chains were listed as associated with cytomegalovirus. In a later analysis, TCR association rates were found to vary across HLA loci, with the most associated TCRs seen for DRB1 alleles and the fewest for HLA-C alleles. In a later genetic analysis, fewer N-insertions in productive TCRs were reported among donors in an Asian-associated ancestry cluster than the 666-donor mean. When HLA alleles, especially DR and DQ, strongly co-occurred, attributing TCR associations to individual alleles was difficult. Because some donors lacked HLA typing at each locus, the association tests relied only on the typed subset. In an earlier analysis of 587 of the donors, most TCR beta V segments were observed in productive rearrangements about 87% or about 30% of the time, broadly matching IMGT annotations. The authors suggested that the approach could potentially be generalized to other disease states and immunological phenotypes. Most TCR sequences were observed very rarely across donors, whereas some public TCRs were present in many individuals. The sequencing pipeline was judged likely to have produced a cluster of highly shared sequence variants as a technical artifact. Because counts were too low, under 20 rarely observed V segments, including chromosome 9 orphons, were left out of the earlier analysis of a few hundred of the donors. A later analysis reported that several top co-occurrence clusters appeared linked to parvovirus B19, influenza, CMV and Epstein-Barr virus. The 87-base-pair reads could not distinguish some IMGT-functional V segments, including TRBV6-2 and TRBV6-3, so those segments were excluded. A few of the identified cytomegalovirus-associated TCR beta chains were confirmed in vitro to be specific for cytomegalovirus antigens. For the cohort, immune exposure information was limited to CMV serostatus. Correlated functional status among segregating V segments might be attributable to linkage disequilibrium, but an unknown experimental factor could not be ruled out.

The TCR was taken from a woman between 25 and 40 years old in good health and CMV-seropositive. The sequencing sample was made of PBMCs. The receptor chain draws on TRBV2 and TRBJ1-1; the D gene is unclear. The bases are TGTGCCAGCAGTGAGGAGTGGAACACTGAAGCTTTCTTT. The resulting protein is CASSEEWNTEAFF.